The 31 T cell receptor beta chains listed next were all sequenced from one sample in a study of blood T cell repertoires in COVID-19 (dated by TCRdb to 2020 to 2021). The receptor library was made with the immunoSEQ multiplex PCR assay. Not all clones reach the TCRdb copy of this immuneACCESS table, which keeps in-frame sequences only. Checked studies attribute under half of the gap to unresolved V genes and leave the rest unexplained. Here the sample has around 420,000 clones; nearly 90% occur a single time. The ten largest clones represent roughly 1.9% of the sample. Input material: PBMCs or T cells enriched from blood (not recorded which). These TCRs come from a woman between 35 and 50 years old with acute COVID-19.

CDR3 sequence: CATSDLAGGQETQYF. CDR3 coding DNA: TGTGCCACCAGTGATCTAGCGGGGGGCCAAGAGACCCAGTACTTC. The chain combines TRBV24-1 with TRBJ2-5; 11 nucleotides align to TRBD2. The junction had 0 bases not matched to a gene; V was cut back by 3 bases and J by 1 base. The germline CDR1 and CDR2 sequences are KGHDR and SFDVKD. The CDR3 loop spans 15 amino acids.

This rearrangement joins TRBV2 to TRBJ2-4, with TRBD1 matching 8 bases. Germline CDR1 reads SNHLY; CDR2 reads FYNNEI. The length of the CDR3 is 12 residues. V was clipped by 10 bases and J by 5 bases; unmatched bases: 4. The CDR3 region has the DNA TGTGCCACCGGACAGGGCCAAAACATTCAGTACTTC. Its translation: CATGQGQNIQYF.

CDR3 bases: TGTGCCAGCAGCTGGGGACAGACAAACACTGAAGCTTTCTTT. It codes for CASSWGQTNTEAFF. The chain is built from TRBV5-5 and TRBJ1-1; TRBD1 matches 7 bases. Germline assignment: CDR1 SGHKS and CDR2 YYEKEE (reference sequence). This CDR3 region has 14 residues. V gave up 3 bases and J gave up 2 bases; unmatched junction bases: 4. The variable domain in full, completed from reference TRBV5-5 and TRBJ1-1, reads DAGVTQSPTHLIKTRGQQVTLRCSPISGHKSVSWYQQVLGQGPQFIFQYYEKEERGRGNFPDRFSARQFPNYSSELNVNALLLGDSALYLCASSWGQTNTEAFFGQGTRLTVV.

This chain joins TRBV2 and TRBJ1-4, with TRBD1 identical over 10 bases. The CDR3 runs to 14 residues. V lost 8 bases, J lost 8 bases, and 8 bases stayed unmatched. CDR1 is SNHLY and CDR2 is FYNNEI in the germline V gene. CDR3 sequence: CASGSGQGLEKLFF. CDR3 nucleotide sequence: TGTGCCAGCGGGTCGGGACAGGGGTTAGAAAAACTGTTTTTT.

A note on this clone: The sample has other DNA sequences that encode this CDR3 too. The CDR3 is CASSLGPGSYEQYF. The CDR3 DNA is TGCGCCAGCAGCTTGGGACCAGGAAGCTACGAGCAGTACTTC. The chain joins TRBV5-1 to TRBJ2-7; D not resolved. This CDR3 is 14 amino acids long. V lost 0 bases, J lost 3 bases, and 10 bases lay in between. Per the germline V gene, CDR1 is SGHRS and CDR2 is YFSETQ.

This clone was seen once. The CDR3 bases are TGTGCCAGCAGCTTAGGGCAGGGGATCTCGGGCACCGGGGAGCTGTTTTTT. Protein product: CASSLGQGISGTGELFF. This chain connects TRBV7-7 to TRBJ2-2; TRBD1 might be the D (6 bases). Trimming cost V 1 base and J 4 bases, with 16 bases left between them. The V gene's germline CDR1 is SSHAT and CDR2 FNYEAQ (reference sequence). The CDR3 runs to 17 residues.

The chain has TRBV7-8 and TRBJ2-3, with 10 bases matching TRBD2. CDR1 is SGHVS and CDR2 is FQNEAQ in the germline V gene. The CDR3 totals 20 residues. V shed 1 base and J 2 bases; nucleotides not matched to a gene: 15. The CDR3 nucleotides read TGTGCCAGCAGCTTAGTTTCTGGGCTAGCGGGGGAAGGCGTCACAGATACGCAGTATTTT. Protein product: CASSLVSGLAGEGVTDTQYF. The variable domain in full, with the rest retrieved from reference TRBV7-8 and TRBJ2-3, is GAGVSQSPRYKVAKRGQDVALRCDPISGHVSLFWYQQALGQGPEFLTYFQNEAQLDKSGLPSDRFFAERPEGSVSTLKIQRTQQEDSAVYLCASSLVSGLAGEGVTDTQYFGPGTRLTVL.

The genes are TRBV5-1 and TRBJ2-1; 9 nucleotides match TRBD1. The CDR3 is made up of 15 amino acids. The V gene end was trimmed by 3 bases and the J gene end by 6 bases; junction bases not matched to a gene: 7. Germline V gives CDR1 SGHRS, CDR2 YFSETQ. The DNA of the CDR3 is TGCGCCAGCAGCTCCGGGGGGACAGGGATCAATGAGCAGTTCTTC. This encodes CASSSGGTGINEQFF.

In DNA form, the CDR3 reads TGTGCCATCCGGGTTGAGGGGGACACGTCTTTCTATGGCTACACCTTC. Translating gives CAIRVEGDTSFYGYTF. This chain links TRBV10-3 with TRBJ1-2; D may be TRBD1 (6 bases). V was pared by 8 bases and J by 4 bases, with 23 bases between. Germline V lookup: CDR1 ENHRY, CDR2 SYGVKD. The CDR3 contains 16 residues.

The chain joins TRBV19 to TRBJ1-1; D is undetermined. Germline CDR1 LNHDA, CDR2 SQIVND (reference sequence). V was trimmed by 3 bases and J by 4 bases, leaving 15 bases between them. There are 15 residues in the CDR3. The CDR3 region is CASSITAGISTEAFF. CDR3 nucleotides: TGTGCCAGTAGTATCACTGCAGGTATAAGCACTGAAGCTTTCTTT.

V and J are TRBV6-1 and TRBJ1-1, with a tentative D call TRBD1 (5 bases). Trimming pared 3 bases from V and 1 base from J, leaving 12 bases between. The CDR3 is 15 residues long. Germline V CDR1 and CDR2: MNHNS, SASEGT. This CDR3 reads CASSELWDSNTEAFF. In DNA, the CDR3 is TGTGCCAGCAGTGAGTTATGGGACTCGAACACTGAAGCTTTCTTT.

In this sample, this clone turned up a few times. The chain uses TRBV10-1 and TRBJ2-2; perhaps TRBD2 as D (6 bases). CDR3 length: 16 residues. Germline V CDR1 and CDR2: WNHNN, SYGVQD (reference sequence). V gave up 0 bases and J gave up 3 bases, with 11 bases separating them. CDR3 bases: TGCGCCAGCAGTGAGTCTCGGACGGGGGACACCGGGGAGCTGTTTTTT. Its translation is CASSESRTGDTGELFF.

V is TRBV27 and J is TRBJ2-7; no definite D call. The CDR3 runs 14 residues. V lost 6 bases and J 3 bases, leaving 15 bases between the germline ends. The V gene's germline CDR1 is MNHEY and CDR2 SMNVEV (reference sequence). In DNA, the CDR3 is TGTGCCAGCAGCCTGACTGCTACCAACTACGAGCAGTACTTC. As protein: CASSLTATNYEQYF.

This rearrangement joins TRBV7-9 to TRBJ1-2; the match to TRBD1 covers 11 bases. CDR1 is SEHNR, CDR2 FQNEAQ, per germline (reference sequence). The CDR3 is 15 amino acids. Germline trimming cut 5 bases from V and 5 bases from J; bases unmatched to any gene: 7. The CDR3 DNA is TGTGCCAGCAGCCCATCCGGACAGGGGGCATATGGCTACACCTTC. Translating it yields CASSPSGQGAYGYTF.

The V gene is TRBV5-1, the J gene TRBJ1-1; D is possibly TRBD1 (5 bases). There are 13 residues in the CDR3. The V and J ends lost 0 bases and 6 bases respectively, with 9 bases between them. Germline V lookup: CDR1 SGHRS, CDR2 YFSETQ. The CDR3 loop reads CASSLAAGPEAFF. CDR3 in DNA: TGCGCCAGCAGCTTGGCGGCAGGGCCTGAAGCTTTCTTT.

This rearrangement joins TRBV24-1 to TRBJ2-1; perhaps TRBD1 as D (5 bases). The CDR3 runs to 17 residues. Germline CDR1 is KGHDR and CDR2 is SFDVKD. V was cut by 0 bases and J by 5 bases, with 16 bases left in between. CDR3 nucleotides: TGTGCCACCAGTGATTTGAAGTTAGGCAGGGCGGACAATGAGCAGTTCTTC. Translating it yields CATSDLKLGRADNEQFF.

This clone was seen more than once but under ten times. CDR3 coding DNA: TGCGCCAGCAGCTATGGGGGGACAGGGAAGGCAAACACTGAAGCTTTCTTT. This translates into CASSYGGTGKANTEAFF. The chain joins TRBV5-1 to TRBJ1-1; 9 nucleotides agree with TRBD1. CDR1 and CDR2 from the germline V gene are SGHRS and YFSETQ. The V and J ends lost 3 bases and 2 bases, in that order; junction bases with no gene match: 11. The CDR3 spans 17 residues.

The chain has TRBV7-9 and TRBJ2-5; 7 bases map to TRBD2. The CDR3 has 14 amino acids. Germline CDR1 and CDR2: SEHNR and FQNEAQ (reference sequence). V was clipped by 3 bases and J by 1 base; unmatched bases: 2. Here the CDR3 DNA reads TGTGCCAGCAGCTTGGGAGGGTTCCAAGAGACCCAGTACTTC. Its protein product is CASSLGGFQETQYF.

Here the CDR3 reads CSVQTGSNQPQHF. The CDR3 DNA sequence: TGCAGCGTTCAGACAGGGTCCAATCAGCCCCAGCATTTT. The chain links TRBV29-1 to TRBJ1-5; 7 nucleotides agree with TRBD1. Germline-derived CDR1 and CDR2 are SQVTM and ANQGSEA. This CDR3 has 13 residues. V shed 5 bases and J 3 bases; nucleotides not matched to a gene: 4.

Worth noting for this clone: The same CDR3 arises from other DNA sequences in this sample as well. As DNA, the CDR3 is TGTGCCAGCAGTTTCTCAGGGGTCACTGAAGCTTTCTTT. Translating it yields CASSFSGVTEAFF. The chain recombines TRBV27 with TRBJ1-1; TRBD1 might be the D (6 bases). Trimming shortened V by 3 bases and J by 4 bases, and 9 bases separated the two germline ends. Germline CDR1 and CDR2: MNHEY and SMNVEV (reference sequence). This CDR3 is built from 13 residues.

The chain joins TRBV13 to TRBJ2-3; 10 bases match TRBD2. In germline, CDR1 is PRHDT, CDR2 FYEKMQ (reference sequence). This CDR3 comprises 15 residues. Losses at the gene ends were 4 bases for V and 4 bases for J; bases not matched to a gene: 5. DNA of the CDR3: TGTGCCAGCAGCTCTTCTAGCGGGGGTCCAGATACGCAGTATTTT. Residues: CASSSSSGGPDTQYF. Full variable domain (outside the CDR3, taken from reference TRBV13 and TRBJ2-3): AAGVIQSPRHLIKEKRETATLKCYPIPRHDTVYWYQQGPGQDPQFLISFYEKMQSDKGSIPDRFSAQQFSDYHSELNMSSLELGDSALYFCASSSSSGGPDTQYFGPGTRLTVL.

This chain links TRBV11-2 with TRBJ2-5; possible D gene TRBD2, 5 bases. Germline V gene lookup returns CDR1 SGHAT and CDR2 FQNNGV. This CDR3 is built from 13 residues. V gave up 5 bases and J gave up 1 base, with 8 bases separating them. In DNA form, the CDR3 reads TGTGCCAGCAGCGGTAGCGTCCAAGAGACCCAGTACTTC. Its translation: CASSGSVQETQYF.

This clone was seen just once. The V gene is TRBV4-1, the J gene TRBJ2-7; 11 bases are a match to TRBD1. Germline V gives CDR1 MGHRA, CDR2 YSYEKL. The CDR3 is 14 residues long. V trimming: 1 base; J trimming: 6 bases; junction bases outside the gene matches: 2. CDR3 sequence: CASSQGTGGGEQYF. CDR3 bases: TGCGCCAGCAGCCAAGGGACAGGGGGCGGCGAGCAGTACTTC.

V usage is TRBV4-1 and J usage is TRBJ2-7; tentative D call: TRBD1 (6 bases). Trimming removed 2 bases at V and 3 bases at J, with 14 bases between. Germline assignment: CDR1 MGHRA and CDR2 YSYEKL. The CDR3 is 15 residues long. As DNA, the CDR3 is TGCGCCAGCAGCCAACACCGGGACACTAACTACGAGCAGTACTTC. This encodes CASSQHRDTNYEQYF.

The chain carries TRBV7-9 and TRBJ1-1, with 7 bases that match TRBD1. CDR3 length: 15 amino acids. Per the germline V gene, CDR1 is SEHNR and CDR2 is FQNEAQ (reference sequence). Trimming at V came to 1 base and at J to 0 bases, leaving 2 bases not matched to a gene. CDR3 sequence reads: CASSLEGQMNTEAFF. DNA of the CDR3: TGTGCCAGCAGCTTAGAGGGACAGATGAACACTGAAGCTTTCTTT.

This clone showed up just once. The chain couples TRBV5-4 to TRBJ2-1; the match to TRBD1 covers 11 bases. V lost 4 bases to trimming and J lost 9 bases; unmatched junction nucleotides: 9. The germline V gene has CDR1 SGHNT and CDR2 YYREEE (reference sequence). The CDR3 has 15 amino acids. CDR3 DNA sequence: TGTGCCAGCAGCGGGTGGGACAGGGGGTCCGGTGAGCAGTTCTTC. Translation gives CASSGWDRGSGEQFF.

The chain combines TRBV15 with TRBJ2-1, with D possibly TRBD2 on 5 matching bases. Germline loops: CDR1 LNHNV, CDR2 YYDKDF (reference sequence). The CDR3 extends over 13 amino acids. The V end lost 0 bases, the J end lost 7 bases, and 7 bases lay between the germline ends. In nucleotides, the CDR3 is TGTGCCACCAGCAGAGATGAGGGAAATGAGCAGTTCTTC. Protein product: CATSRDEGNEQFF.

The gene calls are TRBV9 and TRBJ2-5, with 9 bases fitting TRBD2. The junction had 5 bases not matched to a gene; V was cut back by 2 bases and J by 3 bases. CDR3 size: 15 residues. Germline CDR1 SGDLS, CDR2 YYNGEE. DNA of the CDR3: TGTGCCAGCAGCGTCCGCGGGGGGGCGGAAGAGACCCAGTACTTC. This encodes CASSVRGGAEETQYF.

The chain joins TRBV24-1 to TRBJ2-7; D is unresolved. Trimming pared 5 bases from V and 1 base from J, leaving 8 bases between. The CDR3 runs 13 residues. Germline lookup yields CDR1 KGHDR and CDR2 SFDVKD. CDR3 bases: TGTGCCACCAGTGGTGGGCCGTCCTACGAGCAGTACTTC. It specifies CATSGGPSYEQYF.

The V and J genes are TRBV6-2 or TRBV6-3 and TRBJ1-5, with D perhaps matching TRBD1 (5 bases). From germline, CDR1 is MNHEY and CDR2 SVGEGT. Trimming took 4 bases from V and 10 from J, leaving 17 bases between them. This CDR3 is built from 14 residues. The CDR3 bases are TGTGCCAGCAGTTCCTTGGACACCAACTACCCCCAGCATTTT. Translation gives CASSSLDTNYPQHF.

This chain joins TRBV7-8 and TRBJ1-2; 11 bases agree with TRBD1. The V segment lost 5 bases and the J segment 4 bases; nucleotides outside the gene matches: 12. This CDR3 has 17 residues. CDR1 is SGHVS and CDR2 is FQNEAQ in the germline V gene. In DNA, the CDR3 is TGTGCCAGCAGCCCTTCCGGGACAGGGGGATTAAGCTATGGCTACACCTTC. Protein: CASSPSGTGGLSYGYTF.